This TCR beta chain came from a study of CD8+ T cells in alopecia areata. CDR3 length: 15 amino acids. V gave up 1 base and J gave up 1 base, with 9 bases separating them. Looked up from germline, CDR1 is SGHTA and CDR2 is FQGNSA. This clone was recorded a few times. Sequencing templates came from extracted RNA that was reverse transcribed into cDNA. The table came from immunoSEQ multiplex PCR; TCRdb's copy has only in-frame clones and leaves some out. The table includes 80,000 to 100,000 clones, 41% detected once. Input material: CD4+ T cells sorted from blood. The chain is built from TRBV7-2 and TRBJ2-3; possibly TRBD2 for D (5 bases). This TCR was sampled from a human donor with alopecia areata. CDR3: CASSLGASRTDTQYF. The CDR3 nucleotides read TGTGCCAGCAGCTTAGGGGCTAGCCGCACAGATACGCAGTATTTT.